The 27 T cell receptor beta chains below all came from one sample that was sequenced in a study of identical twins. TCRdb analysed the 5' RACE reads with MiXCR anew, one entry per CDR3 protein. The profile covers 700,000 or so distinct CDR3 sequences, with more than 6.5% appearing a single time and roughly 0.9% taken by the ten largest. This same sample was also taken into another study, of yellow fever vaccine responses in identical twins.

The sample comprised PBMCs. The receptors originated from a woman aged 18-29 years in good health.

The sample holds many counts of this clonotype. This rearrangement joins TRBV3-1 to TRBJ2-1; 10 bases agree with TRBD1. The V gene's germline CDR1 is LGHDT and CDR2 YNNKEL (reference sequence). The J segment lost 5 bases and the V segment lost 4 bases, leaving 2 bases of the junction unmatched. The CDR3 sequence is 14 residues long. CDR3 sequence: CASSPGTGDNEQFF. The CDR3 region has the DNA TGTGCCAGCAGCCCAGGGACAGGGGACAATGAGCAGTTCTTC.

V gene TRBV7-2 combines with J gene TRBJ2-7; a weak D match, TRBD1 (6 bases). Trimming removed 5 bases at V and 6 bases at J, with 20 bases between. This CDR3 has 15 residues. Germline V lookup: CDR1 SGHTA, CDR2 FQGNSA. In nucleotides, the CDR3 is TGTGCCAGCAGCCTCTTGTCATCAGGGGTAGTCGAGCAGTACTTC. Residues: CASSLLSSGVVEQYF.

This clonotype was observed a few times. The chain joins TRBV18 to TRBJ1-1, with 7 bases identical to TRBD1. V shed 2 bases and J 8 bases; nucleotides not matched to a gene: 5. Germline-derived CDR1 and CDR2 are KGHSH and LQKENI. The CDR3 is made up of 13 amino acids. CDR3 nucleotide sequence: TGTGCCAGCTCACCAAAGACAGGGCAGGAAGCTTTCTTT. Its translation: CASSPKTGQEAFF.

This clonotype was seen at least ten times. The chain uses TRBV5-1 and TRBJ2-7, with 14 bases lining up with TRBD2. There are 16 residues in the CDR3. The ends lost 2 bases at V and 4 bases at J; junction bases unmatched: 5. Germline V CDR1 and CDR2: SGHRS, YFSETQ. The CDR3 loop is CASSLQGTSGSYEQYF. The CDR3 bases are TGCGCCAGCAGCTTACAAGGGACTAGCGGGAGTTACGAGCAGTACTTC.

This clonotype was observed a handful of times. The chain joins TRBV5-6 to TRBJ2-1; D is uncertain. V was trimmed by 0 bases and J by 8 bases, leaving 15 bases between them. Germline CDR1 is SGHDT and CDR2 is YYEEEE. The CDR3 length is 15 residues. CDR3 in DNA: TGTGCCAGCAGCTTGGCCAACCTAGTTTATGATGAGCAGTTCTTC. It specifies CASSLANLVYDEQFF.

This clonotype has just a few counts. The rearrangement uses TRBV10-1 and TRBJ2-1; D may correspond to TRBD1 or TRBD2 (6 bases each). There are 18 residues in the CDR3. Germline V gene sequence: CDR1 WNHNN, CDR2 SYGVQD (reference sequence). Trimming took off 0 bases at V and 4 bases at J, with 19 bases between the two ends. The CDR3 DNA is TGCGCCAGCAGTGAGTCGGTTGCGGGAAGGACAGATTACAATGAGCAGTTCTTC. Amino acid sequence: CASSESVAGRTDYNEQFF.

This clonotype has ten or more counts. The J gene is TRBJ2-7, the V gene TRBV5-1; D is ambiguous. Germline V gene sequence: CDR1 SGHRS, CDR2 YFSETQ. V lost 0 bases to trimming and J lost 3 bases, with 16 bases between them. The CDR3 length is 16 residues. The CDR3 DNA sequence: TGCGCCAGCAGCTTGGCGGGCTACCTGGAAGTCTACGAGCAGTACTTC. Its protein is CASSLAGYLEVYEQYF. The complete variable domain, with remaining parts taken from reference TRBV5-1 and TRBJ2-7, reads KAGVTQTPRYLIKTRGQQVTLSCSPISGHRSVSWYQQTPGQGLQFLFEYFSETQRNKGNFPGRFSGRQFSNSRSEMNVSTLELGDSALYLCASSLAGYLEVYEQYFGPGTRLTVT.

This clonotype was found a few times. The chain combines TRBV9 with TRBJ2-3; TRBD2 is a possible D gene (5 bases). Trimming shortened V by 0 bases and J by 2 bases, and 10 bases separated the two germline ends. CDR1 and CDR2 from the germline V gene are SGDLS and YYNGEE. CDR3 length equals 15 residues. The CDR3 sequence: CASSVGAGLTDTQYF. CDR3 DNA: TGTGCCAGCAGCGTAGGGGCAGGACTCACAGATACGCAGTATTTT.

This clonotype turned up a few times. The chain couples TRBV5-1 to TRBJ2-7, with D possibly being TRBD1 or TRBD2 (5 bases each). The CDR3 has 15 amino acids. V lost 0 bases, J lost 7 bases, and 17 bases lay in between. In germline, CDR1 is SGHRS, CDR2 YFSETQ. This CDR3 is CASSLDRQRTGEQYF. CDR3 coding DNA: TGCGCCAGCAGCTTGGACAGGCAGAGGACGGGGGAGCAGTACTTC.

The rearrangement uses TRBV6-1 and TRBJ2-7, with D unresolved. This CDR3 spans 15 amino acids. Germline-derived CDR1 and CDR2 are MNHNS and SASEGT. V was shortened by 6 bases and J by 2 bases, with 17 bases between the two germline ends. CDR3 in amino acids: CASSPRPQVTYEQYF. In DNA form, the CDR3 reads TGTGCCAGCAGCCCCCGACCCCAGGTTACCTACGAGCAGTACTTC.

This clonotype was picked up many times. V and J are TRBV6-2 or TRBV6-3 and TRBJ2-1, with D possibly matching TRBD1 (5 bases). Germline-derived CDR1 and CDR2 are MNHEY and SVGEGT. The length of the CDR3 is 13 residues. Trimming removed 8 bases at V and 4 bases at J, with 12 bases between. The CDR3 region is CASGGAGYNEQFF. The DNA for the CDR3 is TGTGCCAGCGGTGGGGCCGGGTACAATGAGCAGTTCTTC.

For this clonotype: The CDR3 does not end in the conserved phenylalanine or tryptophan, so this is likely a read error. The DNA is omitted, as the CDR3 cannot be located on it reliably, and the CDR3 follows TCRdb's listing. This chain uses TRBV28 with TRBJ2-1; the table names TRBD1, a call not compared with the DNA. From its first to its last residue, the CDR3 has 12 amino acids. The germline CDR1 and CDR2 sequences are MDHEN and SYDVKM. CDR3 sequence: CASSSSGGNRGI.

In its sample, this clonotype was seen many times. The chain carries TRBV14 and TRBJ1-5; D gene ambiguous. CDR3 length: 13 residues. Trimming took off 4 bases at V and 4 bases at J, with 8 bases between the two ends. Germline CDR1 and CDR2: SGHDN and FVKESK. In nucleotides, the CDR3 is TGTGCCAGCAGCCGGACGGTTAATCAGCCCCAGCATTTT. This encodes CASSRTVNQPQHF.

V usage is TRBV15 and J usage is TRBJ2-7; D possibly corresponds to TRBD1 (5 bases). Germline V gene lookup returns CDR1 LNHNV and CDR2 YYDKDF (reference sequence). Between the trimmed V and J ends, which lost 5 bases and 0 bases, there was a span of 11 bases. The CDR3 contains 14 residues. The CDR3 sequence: CATSLREGSYEQYF. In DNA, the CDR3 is TGTGCCACCAGCCTCAGGGAAGGCTCCTACGAGCAGTACTTC.

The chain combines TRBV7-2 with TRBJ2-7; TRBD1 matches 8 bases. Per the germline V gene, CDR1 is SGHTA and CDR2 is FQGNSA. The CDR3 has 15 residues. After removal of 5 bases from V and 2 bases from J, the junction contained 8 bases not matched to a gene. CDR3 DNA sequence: TGTGCCAGCAGCCCGGGCCAGGGGGCGGCCTACGAGCAGTACTTC. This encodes CASSPGQGAAYEQYF.

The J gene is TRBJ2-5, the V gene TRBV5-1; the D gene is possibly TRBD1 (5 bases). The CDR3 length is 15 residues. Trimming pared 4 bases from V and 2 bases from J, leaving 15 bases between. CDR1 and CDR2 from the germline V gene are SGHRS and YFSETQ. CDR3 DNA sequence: TGCGCCAGCAGCGGGATCGTTGGGGCTCAAGAGACCCAGTACTTC. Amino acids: CASSGIVGAQETQYF.

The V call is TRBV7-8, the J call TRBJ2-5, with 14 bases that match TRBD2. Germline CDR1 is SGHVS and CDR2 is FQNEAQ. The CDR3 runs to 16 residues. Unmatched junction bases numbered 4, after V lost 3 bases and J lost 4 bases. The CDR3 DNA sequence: TGTGCCAGCAGCTTGCGACTAGCGGGAGGGCCAGAGACCCAGTACTTC. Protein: CASSLRLAGGPETQYF.

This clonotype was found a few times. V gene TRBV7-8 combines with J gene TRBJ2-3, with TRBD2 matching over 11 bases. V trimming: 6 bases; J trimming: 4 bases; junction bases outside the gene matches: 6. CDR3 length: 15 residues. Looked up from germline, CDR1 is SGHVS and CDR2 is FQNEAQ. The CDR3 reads CASRLSGGAADTQYF. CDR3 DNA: TGTGCCAGCAGGCTTAGCGGGGGGGCGGCAGATACGCAGTATTTT.

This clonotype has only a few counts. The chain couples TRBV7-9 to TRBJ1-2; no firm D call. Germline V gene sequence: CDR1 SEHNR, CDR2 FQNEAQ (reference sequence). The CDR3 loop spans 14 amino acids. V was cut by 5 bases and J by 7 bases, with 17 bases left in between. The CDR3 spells CASSTPDRRSGYTF. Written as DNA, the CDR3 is TGTGCCAGCAGCACTCCCGACCGCCGTAGTGGCTACACCTTC.

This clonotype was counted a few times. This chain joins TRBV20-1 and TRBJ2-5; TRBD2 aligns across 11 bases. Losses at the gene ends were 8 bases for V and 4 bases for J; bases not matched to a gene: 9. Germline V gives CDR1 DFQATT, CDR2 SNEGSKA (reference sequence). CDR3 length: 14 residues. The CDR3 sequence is CSHHSGRAGETQYF. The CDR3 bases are TGCAGTCACCATAGCGGGAGGGCCGGAGAGACCCAGTACTTC.

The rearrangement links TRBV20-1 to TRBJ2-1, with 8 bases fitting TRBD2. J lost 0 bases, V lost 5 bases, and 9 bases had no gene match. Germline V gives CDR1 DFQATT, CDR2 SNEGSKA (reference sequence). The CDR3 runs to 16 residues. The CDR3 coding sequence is TGCAGTGCTCTACATAGCGGGGCTAGCTCCTACAATGAGCAGTTCTTC. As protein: CSALHSGASSYNEQFF.

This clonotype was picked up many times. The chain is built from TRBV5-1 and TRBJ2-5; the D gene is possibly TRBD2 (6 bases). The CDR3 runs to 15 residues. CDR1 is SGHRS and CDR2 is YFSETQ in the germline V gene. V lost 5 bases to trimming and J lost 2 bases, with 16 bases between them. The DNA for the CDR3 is TGCGCCAGCAGGGGCAGGCTGGAGGGGCAAGAGACCCAGTACTTC. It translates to CASRGRLEGQETQYF. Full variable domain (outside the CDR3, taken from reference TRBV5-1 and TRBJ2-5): KAGVTQTPRYLIKTRGQQVTLSCSPISGHRSVSWYQQTPGQGLQFLFEYFSETQRNKGNFPGRFSGRQFSNSRSEMNVSTLELGDSALYLCASRGRLEGQETQYFGPGTRLLVL.

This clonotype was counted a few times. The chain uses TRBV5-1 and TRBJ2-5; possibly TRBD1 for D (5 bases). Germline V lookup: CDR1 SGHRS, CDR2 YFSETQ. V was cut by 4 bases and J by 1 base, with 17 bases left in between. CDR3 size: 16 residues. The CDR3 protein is CASSLMGLPGQETQYF. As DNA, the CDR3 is TGCGCCAGCAGCCTAATGGGGCTCCCGGGCCAAGAGACCCAGTACTTC.

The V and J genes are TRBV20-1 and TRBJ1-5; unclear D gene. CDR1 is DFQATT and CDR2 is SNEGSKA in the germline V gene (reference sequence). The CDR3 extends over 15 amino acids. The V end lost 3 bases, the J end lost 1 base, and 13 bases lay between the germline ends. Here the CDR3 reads CSARITEGSNQPQHF. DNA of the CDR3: TGCAGTGCTAGGATCACAGAAGGGAGCAATCAGCCCCAGCATTTT.

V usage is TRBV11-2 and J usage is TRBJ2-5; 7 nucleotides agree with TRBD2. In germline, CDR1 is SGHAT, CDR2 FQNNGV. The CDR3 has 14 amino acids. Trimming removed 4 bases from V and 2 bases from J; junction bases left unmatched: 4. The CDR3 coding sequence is TGTGCCAGCAGCTACGGGGGGTGGCAAGAGACCCAGTACTTC. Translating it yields CASSYGGWQETQYF. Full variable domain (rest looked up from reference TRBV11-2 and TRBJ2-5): EAGVAQSPRYKIIEKRQSVAFWCNPISGHATLYWYQQILGQGPKLLIQFQNNGVVDDSQLPKDRFSAERLKGVDSTLKIQPAKLEDSAVYLCASSYGGWQETQYFGPGTRLLVL.

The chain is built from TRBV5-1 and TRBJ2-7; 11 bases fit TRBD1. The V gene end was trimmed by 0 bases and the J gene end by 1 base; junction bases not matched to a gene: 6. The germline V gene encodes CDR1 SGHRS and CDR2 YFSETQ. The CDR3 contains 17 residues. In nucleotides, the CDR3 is TGCGCCAGCAGCTTGGGGACAGGGGGCGGAACGTCCTACGAGCAGTACTTC. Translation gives CASSLGTGGGTSYEQYF.

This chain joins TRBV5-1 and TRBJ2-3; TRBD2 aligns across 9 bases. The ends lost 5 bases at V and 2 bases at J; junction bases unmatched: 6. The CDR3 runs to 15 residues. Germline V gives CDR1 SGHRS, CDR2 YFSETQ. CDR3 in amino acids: CASRAGGGSTDTQYF. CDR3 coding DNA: TGCGCCAGCAGAGCGGGGGGAGGATCCACAGATACGCAGTATTTT.